This TCR beta chain was identified in a study of blood T cell repertoires in COVID-19. Whole-study context: Sites across the United States, Italy and Spain contributed samples from acute and convalescent COVID-19. Sources were T cells, B-cell-depleted T cells, or PBMCs; the material itself was cDNA or gDNA.

In the source study's methods: Reference gene primer amplification gave estimated nucleated cell counts. Sequenced by immunoSEQ multiplex PCR; TCRdb stores in-frame clones only, minus some. V and J calls and clone size follow that table, whereas D and trimming were derived from the DNA. This sample yields tens of thousands of clones, of which roughly 88% are seen a single time; approximately 7.7% belongs to the top ten. In germline, CDR1 is LNHDA, CDR2 SQIVND (reference sequence). This CDR3 has 16 residues. V lost 5 bases to trimming and J lost 0 bases; unmatched junction nucleotides: 7. The chain employs TRBV19 and TRBJ2-7, with TRBD2 matching 10 bases. Material: peripheral blood. The TCR sequence derives from a human donor in a cohort sampled during active COVID-19. Here the CDR3 reads CASSSGLAVSSYEQYF. As DNA, the CDR3 is TGTGCCAGTAGTTCCGGACTAGCGGTAAGCTCCTACGAGCAGTACTTC.